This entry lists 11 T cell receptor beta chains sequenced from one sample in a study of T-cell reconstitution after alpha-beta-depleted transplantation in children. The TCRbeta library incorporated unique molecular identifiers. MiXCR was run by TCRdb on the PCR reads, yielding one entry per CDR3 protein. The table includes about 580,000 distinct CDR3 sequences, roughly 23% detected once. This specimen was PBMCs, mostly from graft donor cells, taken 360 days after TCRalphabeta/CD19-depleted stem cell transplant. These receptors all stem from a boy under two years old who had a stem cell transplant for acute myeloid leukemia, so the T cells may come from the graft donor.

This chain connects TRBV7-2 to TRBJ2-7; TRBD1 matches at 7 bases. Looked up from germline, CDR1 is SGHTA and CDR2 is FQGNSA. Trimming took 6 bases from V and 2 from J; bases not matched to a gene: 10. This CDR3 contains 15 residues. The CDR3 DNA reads TGTGCCAGCAGTCTCGGACAGGCCTTCCCCTACGAGCAGTACTTC. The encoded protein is CASSLGQAFPYEQYF.

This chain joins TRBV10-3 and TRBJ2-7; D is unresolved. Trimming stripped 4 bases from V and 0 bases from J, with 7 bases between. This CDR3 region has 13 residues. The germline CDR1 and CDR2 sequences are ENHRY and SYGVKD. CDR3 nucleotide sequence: TGTGCCATCAGTGTCGAGGTCTCCTACGAGCAGTACTTC. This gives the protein CAISVEVSYEQYF.

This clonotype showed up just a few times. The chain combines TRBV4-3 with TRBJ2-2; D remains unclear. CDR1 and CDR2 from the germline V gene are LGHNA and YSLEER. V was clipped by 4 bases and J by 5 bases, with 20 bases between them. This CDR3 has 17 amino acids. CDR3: CASSLTQQGVGTGELFF. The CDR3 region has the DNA TGCGCCAGCAGCCTGACCCAGCAAGGCGTTGGGACCGGGGAGCTGTTTTTT.

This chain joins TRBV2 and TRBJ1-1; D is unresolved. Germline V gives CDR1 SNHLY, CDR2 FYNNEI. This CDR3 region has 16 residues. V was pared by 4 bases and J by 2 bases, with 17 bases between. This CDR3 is CASSAASTSGNTEAFF. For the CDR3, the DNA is TGTGCCAGCAGTGCTGCGTCAACCTCAGGAAACACTGAAGCTTTCTTT.

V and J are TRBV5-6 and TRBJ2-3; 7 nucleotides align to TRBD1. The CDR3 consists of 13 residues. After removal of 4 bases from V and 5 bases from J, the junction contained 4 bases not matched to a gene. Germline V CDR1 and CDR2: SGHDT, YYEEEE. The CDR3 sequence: CASSIQGIDTQYF. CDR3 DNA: TGTGCCAGCAGCATACAGGGGATAGATACGCAGTATTTT.

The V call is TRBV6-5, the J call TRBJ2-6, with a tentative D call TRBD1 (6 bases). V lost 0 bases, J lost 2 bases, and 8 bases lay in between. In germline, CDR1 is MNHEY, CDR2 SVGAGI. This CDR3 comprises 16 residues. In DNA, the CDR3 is TGTGCCAGCAGTTACTCGGACAGAACTGGGGCCAACGTCCTGACTTTC. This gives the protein CASSYSDRTGANVLTF.

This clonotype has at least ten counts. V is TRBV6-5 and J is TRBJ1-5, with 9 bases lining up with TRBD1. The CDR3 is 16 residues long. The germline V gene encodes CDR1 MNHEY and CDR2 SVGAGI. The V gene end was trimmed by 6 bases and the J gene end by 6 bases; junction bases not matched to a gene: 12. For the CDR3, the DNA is TGTGCCAGCAGAGGCGACGGGACAGGGCTTAGTCAGCCCCAGCATTTT. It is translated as CASRGDGTGLSQPQHF.

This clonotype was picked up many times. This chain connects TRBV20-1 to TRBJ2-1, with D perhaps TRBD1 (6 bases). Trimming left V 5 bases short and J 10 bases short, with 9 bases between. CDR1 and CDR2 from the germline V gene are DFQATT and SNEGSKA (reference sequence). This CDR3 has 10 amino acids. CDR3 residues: CSAWGQEQFF. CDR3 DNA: TGCAGTGCTTGGGGGCAGGAGCAGTTCTTC.

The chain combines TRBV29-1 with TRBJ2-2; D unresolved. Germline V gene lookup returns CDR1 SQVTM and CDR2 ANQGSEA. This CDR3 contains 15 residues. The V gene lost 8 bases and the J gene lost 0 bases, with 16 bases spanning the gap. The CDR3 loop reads CSPRPKPTNTGELFF. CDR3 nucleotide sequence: TGCAGCCCCCGTCCCAAACCTACGAACACCGGGGAGCTGTTTTTT.

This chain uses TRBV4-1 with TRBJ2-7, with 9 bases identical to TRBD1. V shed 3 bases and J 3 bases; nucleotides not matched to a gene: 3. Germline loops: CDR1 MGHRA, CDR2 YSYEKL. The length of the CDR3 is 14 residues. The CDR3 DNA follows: TGCGCCAGCAGCCAGGCGACAGGGGGCTACGAGCAGTACGTC. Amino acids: CASSQATGGYEQYV.

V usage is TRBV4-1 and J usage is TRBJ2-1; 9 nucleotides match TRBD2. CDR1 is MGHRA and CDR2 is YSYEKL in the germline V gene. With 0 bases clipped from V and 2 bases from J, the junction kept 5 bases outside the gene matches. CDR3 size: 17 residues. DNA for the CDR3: TGCGCCAGCAGCCAAGAAGGTAGCGGGGGTACCTACAATGAGCAGTTCTTC. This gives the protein CASSQEGSGGTYNEQFF.